This T cell receptor beta chain was sequenced for a study of cytomegalovirus exposure and HLA in healthy donors. Germline CDR1 reads MNHEY; CDR2 reads SMNVEV (reference sequence). The CDR3 spans 15 residues. V lost 5 bases and J 0 bases, leaving 12 bases between the germline ends. The PCR had 60 Vbeta and 13 Jbeta primers. In the authors' methods: Among the unique TCR beta chains that a later analysis counted, about 86 million in all, about 12 million were shared. Libraries were prepared by immunoSEQ multiplex PCR; TCRdb keeps only in-frame clonotypes and omits some of them. V and J calls and clone size come straight from that table; D and trimming were deduced from the DNA. There are some 130,000 clones in the sample; more than 8% occur only once, and 1.8% lies in the top ten. Study conclusions and caveats: Presence/absence analyses assumed roughly uniform sequencing depth across donors. DRB1 showed the most TCR associations and HLA-C the fewest in a later analysis, as rates varied by HLA locus. Among TCR sequences, most were rare, though some public TCRs appeared in many donors.

As regards this clone: As yet, its antigen is unknown.

Sequenced material: PBMCs. The chain combines TRBV27 with TRBJ2-3; possibly TRBD1 for D (5 bases). This receptor was obtained from a middle-aged man in good health and CMV-seronegative. As DNA, the CDR3 is TGTGCCAGCAGTGTAACAGGTCGGAGCACAGATACGCAGTATTTT. Translated: CASSVTGRSTDTQYF.